This record covers a single TCR beta chain. What it recognizes is unknown. The data belong to a study of T cell responses to AZD1222 COVID-19 vaccine. Regarding the study as a whole: The donors showed a predominance of white British ancestry and of females, with possible underestimation of clonal diversity. Spike was spanned by vaccine-associated CD4 TCRs, with dominance at 160-218 and 743-854. Elevations in Spike-specific TCR breadth and depth followed administration of two AZD1222 doses.

Trimming removed 3 bases from V and 3 bases from J, with 6 bases in between. Germline V CDR1 and CDR2: ENHRY, SYGVKD. The CDR3 length is 12 residues. Sequencing used immunoSEQ multiplex PCR; TCRdb keeps in-frame clones, though not all of them. The sample includes 150,000 to 200,000 clones, over 85% of them seen just once. This TCR came from an adult who received the MenACWY meningococcal vaccine as a control. The chain uses TRBV10-3 and TRBJ2-7; D is uncertain. The sample consisted of peripheral blood, taken 28 days after the second dose of the MenACWY control vaccine. The CDR3: CAISDGVYEQYF. The CDR3 DNA sequence: TGTGCCATCAGTGACGGTGTCTACGAGCAGTACTTC.